This TCR beta chain was identified during a study of TIL therapy for anti-PD-1-resistant metastatic lung cancer. About the study: Median patient age was around 50, ranging 38-75 years. Most patients had lung adenocarcinoma. Tumors carried a median about 1.6 non-synonymous mutations per megabase. Study findings and constraints: Treatment-naive, never-smoker and oncogene-addicted patients were overrepresented in this highly selected cohort.

The immunoSEQ assay was v3. The data were produced by immunoSEQ multiplex PCR, yet TCRdb's version contains in-frame clones alone and is incomplete. The sample records 36,000 or so clones, less than 85% being singletons. The CDR3 spans 13 residues. Germline V gene lookup returns CDR1 MNHEY and CDR2 SVGAGI. V lost 6 bases, J lost 7 bases, and 8 bases stayed unmatched. Time point defined: pre-treatment sample, taken before nivolumab and TIL therapy. In its sample, this clone was seen a few times. The target antigen is unknown. This clonotype was sampled from a person between 25 and 80 years old with non-small cell lung cancer. Sequencing used blood, obtained at baseline. The chain joins TRBV6-5 to TRBJ2-7, with 8 bases lining up with TRBD1. CDR3 sequence reads: CASRWTGLGEQYF. The CDR3 nucleotides read TGTGCCAGCAGGTGGACAGGGCTCGGGGAGCAGTACTTC.